Shown below are 3 T cell receptor beta chains from a single sample sequenced in a study of blood T cell repertoires in COVID-19. TCRdb keeps only in-frame clones here, not all; method: immunoSEQ multiplex PCR. Seen here are a few hundred thousand clones, roughly four fifths observed once, and the top ten hold about 3.4%. The sequenced sample was PBMCs or T cells enriched from blood (not recorded which). These receptors originate from an older woman who had recovered from COVID-19.

This rearrangement joins TRBV7-9 to TRBJ2-3; perhaps TRBD1 as D (6 bases). The CDR3 is made up of 16 amino acids. The V end was cut by 5 bases, the J end by 5 bases, with 20 bases between. Germline CDR1 SEHNR, CDR2 FQNEAQ (reference sequence). CDR3 nucleotides: TGTGCCAGCAGCCCCGCCCGCAGGCACAGGGAAGATACGCAGTATTTT. Translating gives CASSPARRHREDTQYF.

V gene TRBV6-5 combines with J gene TRBJ1-2, with TRBD1 matching over 7 bases. The CDR3 spans 14 residues. In germline, CDR1 is MNHEY, CDR2 SVGAGI. The trim removed 7 bases at V and 4 bases at J, leaving 9 bases unmatched. The CDR3 bases are TGTGCCAGCACCCGGGACAGTAAGAGCTATGGCTACACCTTC. Protein: CASTRDSKSYGYTF.

The V and J genes are TRBV18 and TRBJ2-3; D is possibly TRBD2 (5 bases). With 6 bases removed from V and 4 bases from J, the gap between germline ends came to 14 bases. Germline-derived CDR1 and CDR2 are KGHSH and LQKENI. The CDR3 loop spans 14 amino acids. The CDR3 DNA sequence: TGTGCCAGCTCCCAGAGGGAAGCAGCAGATACGCAGTATTTT. The encoded protein is CASSQREAADTQYF.